The clone carrying this TCR beta chain was seen more than once but under ten times. The target antigen is unknown. Expressed TCRB transcripts were sequenced because the entire RNA isolate underwent reverse transcription. Sequencing used immunoSEQ multiplex PCR; TCRdb keeps in-frame clones, though not all of them. The sample comprises a few hundred thousand clones, about 15% of which are singletons, and roughly 0.015% rests with the top ten. This entry belongs to a study of beta chain features in type 1 diabetes. Overall study results and limits: Moderate but significant shortening of TCRB CDR3s was recorded in all four CD4+ subsets from Type 1 diabetes patients. A closer apparent resemblance between naive, central memory and Treg TCRB repertoires was seen in patients than in healthy donors. In these data, an HLA type influence on TCRB rearrangement remained unresolved.

It was one heparinised blood draw, averaging roughly 0.11 L, that each donor gave. Researchers reported sorting CD4+ naive, central memory, regulatory and stem cell-like memory cells via CD45RO/CCR7/CD25/CD127/CD95/CD27. The CDR3 has 11 amino acids. The germline CDR1 and CDR2 sequences are SNHLY and FYNNEI. V was cut by 6 bases and J by 9 bases, with 12 bases left in between. The receptor comes from a man aged 18 to 30 with type 1 diabetes. The source material was naive CD4+ T cells from blood. The rearrangement joins TRBV2 to TRBJ2-7; possibly TRBD1 for D (5 bases). This chain's CDR3 is CASSPDRGQYF. In DNA, the CDR3 is TGTGCCAGCAGCCCCGATAGGGGGCAGTACTTC.